What follows are 31 T cell receptor beta chains derived from one specimen sequenced in a study of spatial heterogeneity in lung cancer. The sample's time point: sample taken at primary tumor resection. In TCRdb, the 5' RACE reads were re-called with MiXCR into one record per CDR3 protein. The sample holds about 61,000 distinct CDR3 sequences, about 5.9% seen once. This specimen consisted of PBMCs, obtained at surgery. These receptors were taken from a female donor with early-stage non-small cell lung cancer.

The rearrangement links TRBV5-1 to TRBJ2-7, with 8 bases aligning to TRBD1. V shed 6 bases, J shed 1 base, and the junction held 12 bases outside the gene matches. The CDR3 runs 16 residues. Looked up from germline, CDR1 is SGHRS and CDR2 is YFSETQ. The CDR3 DNA follows: TGCGCCAGCATGATATTCCCGGGACAGGCGTCCTACGAGCAGTACTTC. This encodes CASMIFPGQASYEQYF. Using reference TRBV5-1 and TRBJ2-7 for the parts outside the CDR3, the full variable domain is KAGVTQTPRYLIKTRGQQVTLSCSPISGHRSVSWYQQTPGQGLQFLFEYFSETQRNKGNFPGRFSGRQFSNSRSEMNVSTLELGDSALYLCASMIFPGQASYEQYFGPGTRLTVT.

In this sample, this clonotype turned up a few times. The gene calls are TRBV3-1 and TRBJ2-1; 11 nucleotides match TRBD2. V was clipped by 4 bases and J by 7 bases; unmatched bases: 6. CDR3 length: 15 amino acids. The V gene's germline CDR1 is LGHDT and CDR2 YNNKEL (reference sequence). This CDR3 reads CASSPSTSGVNEQFF. The CDR3 region has the DNA TGTGCCAGCAGCCCGTCGACTAGCGGGGTAAATGAGCAGTTCTTC.

V is TRBV7-2 and J is TRBJ2-5; 8 nucleotides match TRBD2. Losses at the gene ends were 6 bases for V and 0 bases for J; bases not matched to a gene: 6. CDR1 is SGHTA and CDR2 is FQGNSA in the germline V gene. This CDR3 spans 15 amino acids. The CDR3 coding sequence is TGTGCCAGCAGAACCGGGGGGGCCTACCAAGAGACCCAGTACTTC. Encoded protein: CASRTGGAYQETQYF.

This rearrangement joins TRBV6-1 to TRBJ1-1; tentative D call: TRBD1 (6 bases). The germline V and J ends were trimmed by 2 bases and 2 bases, with 9 bases remaining between them. The CDR3 is made up of 14 amino acids. Germline V gene data show CDR1 as MNHNS and CDR2 as SASEGT. The CDR3 reads CASSENRANTEAFF. DNA of the CDR3: TGTGCCAGCAGTGAAAACAGGGCAAACACTGAAGCTTTCTTT.

This clonotype has ten or more counts. The V and J genes are TRBV4-2 and TRBJ1-4, with a weak D call TRBD1 (5 bases). This CDR3 comprises 16 residues. The V and J ends lost 0 bases and 8 bases respectively, with 16 bases between them. CDR1 and CDR2 from the germline V gene are LGHNA and YNFKEQ. The CDR3 reads CASSQDPWGVGEKLFF. The CDR3 coding sequence is TGTGCCAGCAGCCAAGATCCCTGGGGGGTCGGCGAAAAACTGTTTTTT.

This clonotype was counted at least ten times. This sequence joins TRBV28 and TRBJ2-7, with 7 bases fitting TRBD2. Germline loops: CDR1 MDHEN, CDR2 SYDVKM. Unmatched junction bases numbered 13, after V lost 7 bases and J lost 4 bases. The CDR3 sequence is 15 residues long. The CDR3 bases are TGTGCCAGCACTCCAACAGCGGGGCATCGATACGAGCAGTACGTC. It encodes CASTPTAGHRYEQYV.

This clonotype was detected many times. This chain uses TRBV7-2 with TRBJ1-1; D unresolved. The CDR3 loop spans 15 amino acids. Per germline, CDR1 SGHTA and CDR2 FQGNSA. Trimming took 3 bases from V and 4 from J, leaving 15 bases between them. The CDR3 region is CASSFSANAGTEAFF. CDR3 coding DNA: TGTGCCAGCAGCTTTAGCGCAAACGCGGGCACTGAAGCTTTCTTT.

This clonotype was seen more than once but under ten times. The V call is TRBV6-6, the J call TRBJ2-1; D unresolved. V lost 0 bases, J lost 8 bases, and 8 bases lay in between. This CDR3 contains 13 residues. Germline-derived CDR1 and CDR2 are MNHNY and SVGAGI (reference sequence). The CDR3 DNA sequence: TGTGCCAGCAGTTACTCTCGTCGGGATGAGCAGTTCTTC. Its translation: CASSYSRRDEQFF.

Ten or more counts support this clonotype. This chain uses TRBV11-1 with TRBJ2-7; TRBD1 aligns across 7 bases. Trimming cost V 5 bases and J 0 bases; bases outside gene matches: 4. The length of the CDR3 is 14 residues. The germline CDR1 and CDR2 sequences are SGHAT and FQDESV (reference sequence). The CDR3 DNA follows: TGTGCCAGCAGCCAGGGGGACATCTCCTACGAGCAGTACGTC. Protein product: CASSQGDISYEQYV.

This clonotype was observed a handful of times. The J gene is TRBJ2-1, the V gene TRBV7-6; TRBD1 matches 10 bases. V dropped 5 bases and J dropped 7; count of bases not matched to a gene: 8. CDR1 and CDR2 (germline): SGHVS, FNYEAQ. This CDR3 contains 15 residues. CDR3 in DNA: TGTGCCAGCAGCCCCGGACAGGGGGTGTGGAATGAGCAGTTCTTC. Residues: CASSPGQGVWNEQFF.

This clonotype occurred many times. DNA for the CDR3: TGTGCCAGCAGTCCTACGCGGGCAGGGTATGGCTACACCTTC. Protein sequence: CASSPTRAGYGYTF. The V and J genes are TRBV27 and TRBJ1-2; D perhaps matches TRBD1 (5 bases). Per the germline V gene, CDR1 is MNHEY and CDR2 is SMNVEV (reference sequence). V was cut by 5 bases and J by 5 bases, with 15 bases left in between. This CDR3 spans 14 amino acids.

This clonotype occurred many times. This rearrangement joins TRBV10-3 to TRBJ2-1; the D is unclear. Trimming stripped 2 bases from V and 4 bases from J, with 12 bases between. Germline CDR1 is ENHRY and CDR2 is SYGVKD. CDR3 length equals 15 residues. The CDR3 reads CAISEPSSGYNEQFF. CDR3 bases: TGTGCCATCAGTGAGCCCTCCTCGGGTTACAATGAGCAGTTCTTC.

This chain joins TRBV12-3 or TRBV12-4 and TRBJ1-6; maybe TRBD1 (5 bases). Trimming took off 5 bases at V and 9 bases at J, with 17 bases between the two ends. CDR3 length equals 15 residues. In nucleotides, the CDR3 is TGTGCCAGCAGTACAGACAGATTGGAGACTTCACCCCTCCACTTT. It specifies CASSTDRLETSPLHF.

This clonotype was recorded many times. The rearrangement links TRBV19 to TRBJ2-5; TRBD2 agrees at 14 bases. The ends lost 1 base at V and 4 bases at J; junction bases unmatched: 2. Looked up from germline, CDR1 is LNHDA and CDR2 is SQIVND (reference sequence). The CDR3 contains 16 residues. The chain's CDR3 is CASSIGLAGGGETQYF. The CDR3 coding sequence is TGTGCCAGTAGTATAGGACTAGCGGGAGGGGGAGAGACCCAGTACTTC.

This clonotype showed up many times. The V call is TRBV7-9, the J call TRBJ2-1; D ambiguous. The CDR3 covers 14 residues. V was trimmed by 0 bases and J by 3 bases, leaving 6 bases between them. The germline gives CDR1 SEHNR, CDR2 FQNEAQ (reference sequence). The CDR3 DNA reads as TGTGCCAGCAGCTTAGCGGGGATCTACAATGAGCAGTTCTTC. Protein product: CASSLAGIYNEQFF.

The genes are TRBV20-1 and TRBJ1-2, with D hard to call. The CDR3 has 14 amino acids. V lost 1 base to trimming and J lost 0 bases, with 9 bases between them. CDR1 is DFQATT, CDR2 SNEGSKA, per germline (reference sequence). The CDR3 DNA reads as TGCAGTGCTAGAGGCGCGTCTTCTAACTATGGCTACACCTTC. It translates to CSARGASSNYGYTF.

The chain couples TRBV3-1 to TRBJ2-4, with 8 bases matching TRBD2. The CDR3 is made up of 15 amino acids. The germline V gene encodes CDR1 LGHDT and CDR2 YNNKEL (reference sequence). The J segment lost 8 bases and the V segment lost 0 bases, leaving 6 bases of the junction unmatched. This CDR3 is CASSQDLSGGDIQYF. CDR3 DNA: TGTGCCAGCAGCCAAGATCTAAGCGGGGGAGACATTCAGTACTTC.

The J gene is TRBJ1-5, the V gene TRBV19; D is uncertain. V was cut by 4 bases and J by 5 bases, with 9 bases left in between. The CDR3 contains 13 residues. CDR1 and CDR2 from the germline V gene are LNHDA and SQIVND (reference sequence). CDR3 coding DNA: TGTGCCAGTAGTACCTTTAACGATCAGCCCCAGCATTTT. Translating gives CASSTFNDQPQHF.

CDR3 protein: CSVENPGLAGGGEQYF. CDR3 sequence (DNA): TGCAGCGTTGAGAATCCGGGACTAGCGGGAGGTGGGGAGCAGTACTTC. This chain uses TRBV29-1 with TRBJ2-7; 15 bases match TRBD2. The CDR3 spans 16 residues. Trimming took 3 bases from V and 7 from J; bases not matched to a gene: 10. Germline V gene data show CDR1 as SQVTM and CDR2 as ANQGSEA.

This clonotype was recorded many times. J is TRBJ1-3 and V is TRBV5-5; unclear D gene. CDR1 SGHKS and CDR2 YYEKEE come from the germline V gene (reference sequence). The ends were cut back, 0 bases at V and 8 bases at J, with 9 bases in the middle. The CDR3 spans 13 residues. CDR3: CASSLDGPYTIYF. The CDR3 coding sequence is TGTGCCAGCAGCTTGGACGGACCCTACACCATATATTTT.

The J gene is TRBJ2-3, the V gene TRBV5-1, with D possibly TRBD2 on 6 matching bases. The CDR3 is 16 residues long. Looked up from germline, CDR1 is SGHRS and CDR2 is YFSETQ. V lost 4 bases and J lost 1, with 16 bases in between. The CDR3 DNA is TGCGCCAGCAGCATTGGCGGGGAATGGGGCACAGATACGCAGTATTTT. As protein: CASSIGGEWGTDTQYF.

The table lists this clonotype with a few counts. V gene TRBV7-9 combines with J gene TRBJ1-5, with TRBD1 identical over 7 bases. From germline, CDR1 is SEHNR and CDR2 FQNEAQ (reference sequence). CDR3 length: 15 amino acids. The junction had 1 base not matched to a gene; V was cut back by 0 bases and J by 2 bases. CDR3 residues: CASSLAGQGNQPQHF. CDR3 DNA sequence: TGTGCCAGCAGCTTAGCCGGACAGGGCAATCAGCCCCAGCATTTT.

The V gene is TRBV18, the J gene TRBJ2-1; D remains ambiguous. Germline CDR1 KGHSH, CDR2 LQKENI. The CDR3 is 12 residues long. With 3 bases removed from V and 7 bases from J, the gap between germline ends came to 7 bases. The CDR3 reads CASSPVRNEQFF. The CDR3 region has the DNA TGTGCCAGCTCACCTGTCAGGAATGAGCAGTTCTTC.

This clonotype came up many times. V and J are TRBV12-3 or TRBV12-4 and TRBJ2-3; 7 nucleotides align to TRBD1. The trim removed 4 bases at V and 4 bases at J, leaving 5 bases unmatched. The length of the CDR3 is 14 residues. CDR3 region: CASSWTGPADTQYF. The CDR3 region has the DNA TGTGCCAGCAGTTGGACAGGACCCGCAGATACGCAGTATTTT.

This chain uses TRBV3-1 with TRBJ2-6, with a tentative D call TRBD2 (6 bases). Germline V gene lookup returns CDR1 LGHDT and CDR2 YNNKEL (reference sequence). The length of the CDR3 is 16 residues. Between the trimmed V and J ends, which lost 4 bases and 0 bases, there was a span of 10 bases. CDR3 residues: CASSPGTASGANVLTF. CDR3 sequence (DNA): TGTGCCAGCAGCCCCGGGACTGCCTCTGGGGCCAACGTCCTGACTTTC.

This clonotype was found many times. The chain has TRBV20-1 and TRBJ2-1; TRBD1 matches at 7 bases. The CDR3 runs 16 residues. Trimming took 0 bases from V and 2 from J; bases not matched to a gene: 7. From germline, CDR1 is DFQATT and CDR2 SNEGSKA (reference sequence). CDR3 sequence (DNA): TGCAGTGCTAGAGATCAGGGGACAGAAGCCTACAATGAGCAGTTCTTC. Encoded protein: CSARDQGTEAYNEQFF.

This clonotype was seen many times. V gene TRBV4-2 combines with J gene TRBJ2-1; D could derive from TRBD1 or TRBD2 (5 bases each). Germline CDR1 reads LGHNA; CDR2 reads YNFKEQ. The V and J ends lost 1 base and 15 bases respectively, with 16 bases between them. The CDR3 is 13 amino acids. The DNA of the CDR3 is TGTGCCAGCAGCCAAGGCATTTCCGAGGGGTCGTTCTTC. Its protein product is CASSQGISEGSFF.

This clonotype was detected ten times or more. The chain employs TRBV7-2 and TRBJ2-5, with 14 bases lining up with TRBD2. J gave up 5 bases and V 0 bases, and 2 bases lay outside the gene matches. The germline CDR1 and CDR2 sequences are SGHTA and FQGNSA. This CDR3 comprises 16 residues. The CDR3 DNA reads as TGTGCCAGCAGCTTAGCGACTAGCGGGGGGGTGGAGACCCAGTACTTC. Protein: CASSLATSGGVETQYF. The full variable domain, completed using reference TRBV7-2 and TRBJ2-5, is GAGVSQSPSNKVTEKGKDVELRCDPISGHTALYWYRQSLGQGLEFLIYFQGNSAPDKSGLPSDRFSAERTGGSVSTLTIQRTQQEDSAVYLCASSLATSGGVETQYFGPGTRLLVL.

There are a few counts of this clonotype. This chain uses TRBV6-5 with TRBJ1-5; no definite D call. CDR3 size: 18 residues. The ends were cut back, 6 bases at V and 2 bases at J, with 23 bases in the middle. Germline V gives CDR1 MNHEY, CDR2 SVGAGI. CDR3 sequence reads: CASRQQPVIGNGNQPQHF. The CDR3 region has the DNA TGTGCCAGCAGGCAGCAGCCGGTGATTGGAAATGGCAATCAGCCCCAGCATTTT.

In the case of this clonotype: A clone one base away is much larger, so this may be a read error. The conserved phenylalanine or tryptophan is not found at the CDR3 terminus, so this likely reflects a read error. The chain combines TRBV11-2 with TRBJ2-4; D is perhaps TRBD1 (5 bases). This CDR3 region has 14 residues. Germline loops: CDR1 SGHAT, CDR2 FQNNGV. Trimming took off 1 base at V and 1 base at J, with 5 bases between the two ends. The CDR3 spells CASSLAGAKNIQYL. The CDR3 bases are TGTGCCAGCAGCTTAGCAGGGGCCAAAAACATTCAGTACCTC.

The V call is TRBV5-4, the J call TRBJ2-5; D might be TRBD1 or TRBD2, each matching 5 bases. The CDR3 runs 16 residues. V lost 0 bases to trimming and J lost 1 base, with 13 bases between them. Per germline, CDR1 SGHNT and CDR2 YYREEE (reference sequence). The CDR3 loop is CASSLGGSSGQETQYF. The CDR3 DNA reads TGTGCCAGCAGCTTGGGGGGCTCCAGCGGCCAAGAGACCCAGTACTTC.